This T cell receptor (beta chain) appears in the sequencing data of a study of CD8 T cells in Susac syndrome. cDNA came from about 0.5 to 1 ug RNA primed by random hexamers. TCRdb reprocessed the immunoSEQ multiplex PCR reads via MiXCR and lists one record per CDR3 protein. The sample lists some 450,000 distinct CDR3 sequences, around 85% seen once, with under 0.15% in the top ten. Only a few counts were recorded for this clonotype. This CDR3 is built from 13 residues. Germline CDR1 reads MNHEY; CDR2 reads SMNVEV (reference sequence). V shed 6 bases and J shed 3 bases, with 9 bases lying between them. Negative isolation yielded CD4+ and CD8+ T cells, and FACS enriched TEMRA cells.

Sequencing input: CD8+ T cells from PBMCs. The chain has TRBV27 and TRBJ1-5; D is uncertain. The sequence came from a human donor with multiple sclerosis. CDR3 DNA sequence: TGTGCCAGCAGCGTAGGACTCAATCAGCCCCAGCATTTT. Translated, it gives CASSVGLNQPQHF.